The source of this T cell receptor beta chain is a study of blood T cell repertoires in COVID-19. The V gene end was trimmed by 3 bases and the J gene end by 6 bases; junction bases not matched to a gene: 10. CDR3 size: 15 residues. Germline-derived CDR1 and CDR2 are ENHRY and SYGVKD. Assay used: immunoSEQ multiplex PCR; TCRdb lists only in-frame clones, some missing. This repertoire shows around 260,000 clones, roughly nine tenths found once; its top ten account for around 9.1%. Sequencing was carried out using peripheral blood. The genes are TRBV10-3 and TRBJ2-7; 8 nucleotides align to TRBD2. The clonotype comes from a man between 40 and 49 years old who had recovered from COVID-19. Here the CDR3 DNA reads TGTGCCATCAGTGATTCAAGACTAGCGCTCGGCGAGCAGTACTTC. Its translation: CAISDSRLALGEQYF.